The entry below describes one T cell receptor (beta chain). The table lists this clone with a count of one. There is no known antigen for this receptor. Nothing much larger sits one base from this clone, and base qualities are not available. These data originate in a study of blood T cell repertoires in COVID-19 (dated by TCRdb to between 2020 and 2021). Regarding the complete study: Collaborator samples came from the United States, Italy and Spain and covered acute and convalescent phases of COVID-19. The sample metadata nearly always contained a de-identified subject ID, COVID-19 status, age in years and sex. The repertoires were made available in a free public database intended to serve as a resource for research on the immune response to SARS-CoV-2. Deeply sampled blood TCRbeta repertoires from subjects exposed to, actively infected with, or recovered from COVID-19 were included in the dataset. Where available, HLA class I and class II types were taken from metadata supplied by the sample provider and were not determined by assay-based typing. Samples were obtained from the ongoing ImmuneRACE study (first 160 participants) and from approximately 1,200 subjects provided by 6 global collaborators. The material from the prospective study consisted of cDNA or gDNA derived from T cells, B-cell-depleted T cells, or PBMCs.

There are 14 amino acids in the CDR3, from cysteine to phenylalanine inclusive. Of all the DNA, just the CDR3 is kept, 42 bases in frame from base 1. At the junction V is shortened by 7 bases and J by 5 bases; bases outside the gene matches: 8. CDR1 and CDR2 are read off the germline V gene as SQVTM and ANQGSEA. The collaborating institutions used their own protocols to collect whole blood in K2EDTA tubes. For TCRbeta analysis, collaborators shipped samples as frozen whole blood, isolated PBMCs, or DNA extracted from either of those sample types. TCRbeta CDR3 regions were amplified from genomic DNA using the immunoSEQ Assay, a bias-controlled multiplex PCR. Under the source paper's analysis protocol: Within the assay, amplification of reference gene primers was used to estimate how many nucleated cells each sample contained. Sequence reads were collapsed and filtered to measure the absolute abundance of every unique TCRbeta CDR3 rearrangement. For each sample, productive Simpson clonality was calculated as the square root of Simpson's diversity index over productive rearrangements. Here the immuneACCESS table is served through TCRdb, limited to in-frame sequences with V and J called. Missing clones are a known gap in these copies; in checked studies unresolved V genes cover under half, and the rest lacks a known reason. From that table come the V and J calls and clone size; the DNA was used to work out D and trimming. The sample table holds about 70,000 clones, of which around 86% were seen once. Roughly 12% of the sample is taken by the ten largest.

The research as a whole found: The amount of clinical and demographic metadata varied by source and participant and was provided uncurated.

Material for sequencing was peripheral blood. The V and J segments used are TRBV29-1 and TRBJ1-5, and TRBD1 matches 10 of the central bases. The source of this sequence is a human donor in a cohort sampled during active COVID-19. CDR3 loop: CSALLGTGDQPQHF. Here is the DNA: TGCAGCGCCCTTCTGGGGACAGGGGATCAGCCCCAGCATTTT.